This T cell receptor (beta chain) is drawn from a study of identical twins. The CDR3 covers 16 residues. Between the trimmed V and J ends, which lost 1 base and 4 bases, there was a span of 17 bases. The germline V gene has CDR1 SGHVS and CDR2 FNYEAQ. MiXCR, run by TCRdb on the 5' RACE reads, gives a single entry per CDR3 protein. Of about 570,000 distinct CDR3 sequences in the sample, more than 9% were seen once. Another study also made use of these data, one on yellow fever vaccine responses in identical twins.

The sequence derives from a woman younger than 30 in good health. Specimen: PBMCs. The gene calls are TRBV7-6 and TRBJ2-7, with D hard to call. CDR3 sequence: CASSLEMKGRPYEQYF. The CDR3 nucleotides are TGTGCCAGCAGCTTAGAGATGAAGGGCCGACCTTACGAGCAGTACTTC.